This T cell receptor (beta chain) was recovered during a study of blood T cell repertoires in COVID-19. Study as a whole: The United States, Italy and Spain supplied acute and convalescent COVID-19 samples.

With V trimmed by 5 bases and J by 3 bases, 13 bases remained unmatched. Germline CDR1 and CDR2: SEHNR and FQNEAQ (reference sequence). The length of the CDR3 is 18 residues. Per the study methods: Reference gene primer amplification yielded estimated nucleated cell counts. This table comes from immunoSEQ multiplex PCR, and its TCRdb copy is limited to in-frame clones, with some not included. V and J calls plus clone size are reproduced from that table; the DNA served to infer D and trimming. The data hold hundreds of thousands of clones, with about 90% observed a single time. The source is a woman aged 18-29 years who had recovered from COVID-19. J is TRBJ1-2 and V is TRBV7-9, with 12 bases aligning to TRBD1. Sequencing was done on a sample of peripheral blood. CDR3 bases: TGTGCCAGCAGCCCCAAAAAGTACGGGACAGGGGGCGACTATGGCTACACCTTC. Translation gives CASSPKKYGTGGDYGYTF.